This T cell receptor (beta chain) is from a study of control samples from healthy donors and cancer patients. The method was immunoSEQ multiplex PCR; TCRdb's version includes in-frame clones alone and lacks a portion of them. The table records around 84,000 clones, 91% of them present only once. The CDR3 covers 19 residues. Germline CDR1 and CDR2: SEHNR and FQNEAQ (reference sequence). V was clipped by 2 bases and J by 0 bases; unmatched bases: 8. This sequence was found in a man aged 30-40 years in good health. The V call is TRBV7-9, the J call TRBJ2-6, with TRBD1 matching over 9 bases. Sequencing was carried out using blood. CDR3 DNA: TGTGCCAGCAGCTTATGGGGACAGGGCGGACCCTCTGGGGCCAACGTCCTGACTTTC. This encodes CASSLWGQGGPSGANVLTF. The full variable domain, in which reference TRBV7-9 and TRBJ2-6 provide the parts outside the CDR3, is DTGVSQNPRHKITKRGQNVTFRCDPISEHNRLYWYRQTLGQGPEFLTYFQNEAQLEKSRLLSDRFSAERPKGSFSTLEIQRTEQGDSAMYLCASSLWGQGGPSGANVLTFGAGSRLTVL.